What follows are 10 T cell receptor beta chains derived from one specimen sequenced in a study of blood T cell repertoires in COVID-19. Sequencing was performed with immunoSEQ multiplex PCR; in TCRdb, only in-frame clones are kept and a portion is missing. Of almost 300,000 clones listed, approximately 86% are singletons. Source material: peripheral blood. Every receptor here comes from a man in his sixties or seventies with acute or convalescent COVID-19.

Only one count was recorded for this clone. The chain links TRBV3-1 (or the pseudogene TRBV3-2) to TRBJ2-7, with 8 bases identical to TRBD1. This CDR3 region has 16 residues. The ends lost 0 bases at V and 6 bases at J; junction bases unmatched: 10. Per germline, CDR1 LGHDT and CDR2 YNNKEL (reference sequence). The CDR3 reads CASSQETMDRVPEQYF. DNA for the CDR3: TGTGCCAGCAGCCAAGAAACTATGGACAGGGTTCCCGAGCAGTACTTC.

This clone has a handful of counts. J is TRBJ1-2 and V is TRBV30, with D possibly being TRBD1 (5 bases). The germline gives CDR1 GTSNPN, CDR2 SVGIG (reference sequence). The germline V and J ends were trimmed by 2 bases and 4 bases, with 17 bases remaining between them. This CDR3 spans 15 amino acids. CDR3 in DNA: TGTGCCTGGAGTCCGAAGGGAGGGGACTCCTATGGCTACACCTTC. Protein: CAWSPKGGDSYGYTF.

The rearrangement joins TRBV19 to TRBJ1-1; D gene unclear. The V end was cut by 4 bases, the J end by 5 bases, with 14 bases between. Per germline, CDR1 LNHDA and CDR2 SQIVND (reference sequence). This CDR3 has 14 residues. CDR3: CASSKNTGDTEAFF. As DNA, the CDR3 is TGTGCCAGTAGTAAAAATACGGGTGATACTGAAGCTTTCTTT.

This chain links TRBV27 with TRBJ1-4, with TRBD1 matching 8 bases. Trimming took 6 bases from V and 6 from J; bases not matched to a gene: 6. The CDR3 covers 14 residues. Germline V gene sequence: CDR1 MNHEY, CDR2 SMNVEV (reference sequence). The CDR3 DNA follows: TGTGCCAGCAGGTCTACAGGGGGTTATGAAAAACTGTTTTTT. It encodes CASRSTGGYEKLFF.

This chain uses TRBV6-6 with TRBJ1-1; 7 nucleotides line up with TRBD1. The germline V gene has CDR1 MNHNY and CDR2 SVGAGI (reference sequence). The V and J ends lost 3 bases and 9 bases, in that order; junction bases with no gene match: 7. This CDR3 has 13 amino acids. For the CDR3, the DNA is TGTGCCAGCAGTTATAAGAGGGACAGTAAAGCTTTCTTT. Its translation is CASSYKRDSKAFF.

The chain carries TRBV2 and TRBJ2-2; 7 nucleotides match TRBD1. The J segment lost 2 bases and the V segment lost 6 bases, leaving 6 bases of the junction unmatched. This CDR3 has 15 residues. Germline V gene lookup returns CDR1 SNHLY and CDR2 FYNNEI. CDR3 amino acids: CASSPQGVNTGELFF. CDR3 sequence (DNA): TGTGCCAGCAGCCCCCAGGGGGTAAACACCGGGGAGCTGTTTTTT.

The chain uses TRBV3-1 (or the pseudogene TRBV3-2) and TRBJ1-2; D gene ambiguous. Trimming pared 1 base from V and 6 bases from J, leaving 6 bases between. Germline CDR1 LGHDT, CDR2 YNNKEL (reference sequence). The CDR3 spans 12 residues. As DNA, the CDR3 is TGTGCCAGCAGCCAAGGGAGGGATGGCTACACCTTC. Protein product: CASSQGRDGYTF.

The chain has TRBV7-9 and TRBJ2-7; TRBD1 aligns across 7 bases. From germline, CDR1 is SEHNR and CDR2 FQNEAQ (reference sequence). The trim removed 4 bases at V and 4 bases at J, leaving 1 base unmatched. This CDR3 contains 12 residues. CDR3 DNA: TGTGCCAGCAGCTGGACAGGTTACGAGCAGTACTTC. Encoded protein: CASSWTGYEQYF. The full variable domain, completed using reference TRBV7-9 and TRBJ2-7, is DTGVSQNPRHKITKRGQNVTFRCDPISEHNRLYWYRQTLGQGPEFLTYFQNEAQLEKSRLLSDRFSAERPKGSFSTLEIQRTEQGDSAMYLCASSWTGYEQYFGPGTRLTVT.

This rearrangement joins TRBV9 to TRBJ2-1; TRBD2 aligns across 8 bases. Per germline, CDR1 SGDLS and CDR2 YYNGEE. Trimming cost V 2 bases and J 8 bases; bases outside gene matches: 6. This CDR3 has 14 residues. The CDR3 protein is CASSVDGLAYEQFF. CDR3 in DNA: TGTGCCAGCAGCGTGGATGGACTAGCATATGAGCAGTTCTTC.

CDR3 region: CASSEQGGTEAFF. DNA of the CDR3: TGTGCCAGCAGTGAACAGGGGGGAACTGAAGCTTTCTTT. The chain joins TRBV6-4 to TRBJ1-1; 8 nucleotides match TRBD1. Germline loops: CDR1 MRHNA, CDR2 SNTAGT. This CDR3 contains 13 residues. Trimming took 3 bases from V and 5 from J; bases not matched to a gene: 2.